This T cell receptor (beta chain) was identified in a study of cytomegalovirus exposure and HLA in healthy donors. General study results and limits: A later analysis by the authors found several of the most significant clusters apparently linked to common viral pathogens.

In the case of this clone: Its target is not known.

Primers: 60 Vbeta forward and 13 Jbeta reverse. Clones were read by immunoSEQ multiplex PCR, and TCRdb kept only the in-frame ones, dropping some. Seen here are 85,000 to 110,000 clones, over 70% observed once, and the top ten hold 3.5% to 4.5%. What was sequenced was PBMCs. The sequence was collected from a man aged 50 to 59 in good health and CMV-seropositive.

CDR3 protein: CASSLRSGRGTGELFF. The CDR3, as DNA: TGCGCCAGCAGCTTGAGAAGCGGGAGGGGCACCGGGGAGCTGTTTTTT. The V call is TRBV5-1, the J call TRBJ2-2; TRBD2 agrees at 10 bases. CDR3 length: 16 residues. After removal of 1 base from V and 4 bases from J, the junction contained 4 bases not matched to a gene. The V gene's germline CDR1 is SGHRS and CDR2 YFSETQ.